These 23 T cell receptor beta chains were sequenced from one sample in a study of human T cells and chemical hapten exposure. Via MiXCR, TCRdb re-called the RACE reads, giving one row per CDR3 protein. The sample has under 65,000 distinct CDR3 sequences; about 9% are singletons. The sample's time point: patch test 1, 2 weeks after DPC sensitization. Treatment of the sample: therapeutic diphenylcyclopropenone sensitization with weekly scalp DPC. The starting material was whole blood, obtained in connection with sensitization to the hapten diphenylcyclopropenone (DPC). These receptors all come from a woman aged 45-65 years with alopecia areata. Some clones in this sample may be carry-over from other donors' samples.

Ten or more counts support this clonotype. CDR3 sequence: CASSVGDLQYNEQFF. The CDR3 bases are TGTGCCAGCAGCGTAGGTGACCTACAATACAATGAGCAGTTCTTC. V and J are TRBV9 and TRBJ2-1; no clear D. V gave up 0 bases and J gave up 4 bases, with 11 bases separating them. This CDR3 comprises 15 residues. The germline V gene encodes CDR1 SGDLS and CDR2 YYNGEE.

This chain uses TRBV5-1 with TRBJ1-1; D not resolved. This CDR3 region has 14 residues. Germline V gives CDR1 SGHRS, CDR2 YFSETQ. V lost 5 bases to trimming and J lost 2 bases, with 13 bases between them. CDR3 loop: CASRLREGNTEAFF. The CDR3 nucleotides are TGCGCCAGCAGGTTGAGGGAGGGTAACACTGAAGCTTTCTTT.

This clonotype was observed many times. The chain joins TRBV6-2 or TRBV6-3 to TRBJ1-5; a possible D gene is TRBD1 (5 bases). With 2 bases removed from V and 7 bases from J, the gap between germline ends came to 21 bases. Germline-derived CDR1 and CDR2 are MNHEY and SVGEGT. The CDR3 extends over 17 amino acids. In DNA form, the CDR3 reads TGTGCCAGCAGTTACCCTCCGGGTCCCAGGGCGGAGCAGCCCCAGCATTTT. Translated: CASSYPPGPRAEQPQHF.

This sequence joins TRBV18 and TRBJ1-4; 7 bases fit TRBD1. J was trimmed by 5 bases and V by 1 base; bases with no gene match: 7. Germline lookup yields CDR1 KGHSH and CDR2 LQKENI. This CDR3 has 16 residues. The CDR3 region has the DNA TGTGCCAGCTCACCACAGGGGGCTAAGTCCAATGAAAAACTGTTTTTT. Translating gives CASSPQGAKSNEKLFF.

The sample holds a few counts of this clonotype. The chain employs TRBV19 and TRBJ2-1, with 7 bases identical to TRBD1. There are 14 residues in the CDR3. Losses at the gene ends were 7 bases for V and 1 base for J; bases not matched to a gene: 4. Germline loops: CDR1 LNHDA, CDR2 SQIVND (reference sequence). CDR3 loop: CASTDRASYNEQFF. The CDR3 nucleotides read TGTGCCAGTACCGACAGGGCATCCTACAATGAGCAGTTCTTC.

The J gene is TRBJ2-1, the V gene TRBV7-6, with 7 positions matching TRBD2. Germline CDR1 is SGHVS and CDR2 is FNYEAQ. The length of the CDR3 is 13 residues. Trimming at V came to 5 bases and at J to 10 bases, leaving 8 bases not matched to a gene. CDR3 DNA sequence: TGTGCCAGCAGCCCTACTAGCGTTTGGGAGCAGTTCTTC. Protein sequence: CASSPTSVWEQFF.

This clonotype was counted at least ten times. This sequence joins TRBV5-1 and TRBJ2-1; 9 bases are shared with TRBD1. Germline V lookup: CDR1 SGHRS, CDR2 YFSETQ. Losses at the gene ends were 4 bases for V and 9 bases for J; bases not matched to a gene: 11. This CDR3 comprises 15 residues. CDR3 sequence reads: CASSLRDRVYGEQFF. The CDR3 DNA reads as TGCGCCAGCAGCCTCCGGGACAGGGTATACGGTGAGCAGTTCTTC.

To note about this clonotype: A read error may be the cause here, since a much bigger clone is one base away. V usage is TRBV19 and J usage is TRBJ1-2; D gene ambiguous. The CDR3 contains 12 residues. The germline CDR1 and CDR2 sequences are LNHDA and SQIVND (reference sequence). V lost 7 bases, J lost 7 bases, and 13 bases lay in between. CDR3 sequence: CASNSFGSGYTF. The CDR3 coding sequence is TGTGCCAGTAATTCCTTCGGTAGTGGCTACACCTTC.

The sample holds many counts of this clonotype. The chain is built from TRBV12-3 or TRBV12-4 and TRBJ2-7, with 7 bases lining up with TRBD2. V shed 1 base and J 2 bases; nucleotides not matched to a gene: 5. The CDR3 runs 15 residues. CDR3 bases: TGTGCCAGCAGTTTAGTGGTAGCGGGCACCTACGAGCAGTACTTC. Translation gives CASSLVVAGTYEQYF.

This clonotype has ten or more counts. This chain connects TRBV7-9 to TRBJ1-2; tentative D call: TRBD1 (5 bases). CDR1 is SEHNR and CDR2 is FQNEAQ in the germline V gene (reference sequence). The V and J ends lost 2 bases and 5 bases respectively, with 18 bases between them. CDR3 size: 16 residues. This CDR3 is CASSLKEGRASYGYTF. The CDR3 bases are TGTGCCAGCAGCTTAAAAGAAGGCAGGGCGTCTTATGGCTACACCTTC.

This chain connects TRBV7-9 to TRBJ1-4; no clear D gene. V dropped 6 bases and J dropped 6 bases, with 8 bases sitting between them. The CDR3 contains 12 residues. CDR1 is SEHNR, CDR2 FQNEAQ, per germline (reference sequence). CDR3 bases: TGTGCCAGCAGGCGGCGGGATGAAAAACTGTTTTTT. Translation gives CASRRRDEKLFF.

In this sample, this clonotype turned up many times. CDR3: CASSLRRGSIETQYF. The CDR3 DNA is TGTGCCAGCAGCTTAAGGCGGGGGAGTATAGAGACCCAGTACTTC. This chain connects TRBV7-9 to TRBJ2-5, with 7 bases matching TRBD2. This CDR3 is built from 15 residues. The ends lost 2 bases at V and 4 bases at J; junction bases unmatched: 7. The germline V gene has CDR1 SEHNR and CDR2 FQNEAQ (reference sequence).

V gene TRBV4-1 combines with J gene TRBJ2-7; tentatively, D is TRBD2 (5 bases). From germline, CDR1 is MGHRA and CDR2 YSYEKL. This CDR3 contains 13 residues. The V gene lost 1 base and the J gene lost 2 bases, with 6 bases spanning the gap. The CDR3 reads CASSQGGPYEQYF. Here the CDR3 DNA reads TGCGCCAGCAGCCAAGGAGGGCCCTACGAGCAGTACTTC.

This clonotype was counted ten times or more. This rearrangement joins TRBV5-1 to TRBJ2-1, with unresolved D. V was clipped by 4 bases and J by 4 bases, with 15 bases between them. The germline V gene encodes CDR1 SGHRS and CDR2 YFSETQ. There are 15 residues in the CDR3. CDR3 bases: TGCGCCAGCAGCCAGGAAATAGGGAAGTACAATGAGCAGTTCTTC. Amino acid sequence: CASSQEIGKYNEQFF.

The V call is TRBV9, the J call TRBJ1-1, with 7 bases matching TRBD1. This CDR3 has 15 residues. Trimming at V came to 4 bases and at J to 1 base, leaving 7 bases not matched to a gene. Germline V lookup: CDR1 SGDLS, CDR2 YYNGEE. The CDR3 is CASSPRTGQNTEAFF. DNA for the CDR3: TGTGCCAGCAGCCCCCGGACAGGACAGAACACTGAAGCTTTCTTT.

There are a few counts of this clonotype. The chain recombines TRBV18 with TRBJ2-7; 9 positions agree with TRBD1. Trimming took 6 bases from V and 3 from J; bases not matched to a gene: 0. Per the germline V gene, CDR1 is KGHSH and CDR2 is LQKENI. CDR3 length equals 12 residues. The DNA of the CDR3 is TGTGCCAGCTCGGACAGGGGCTACGAGCAGTACTTC. It translates to CASSDRGYEQYF.

This clonotype was picked up many times. The genes are TRBV7-2 and TRBJ2-5; no firm D call. The germline CDR1 and CDR2 sequences are SGHTA and FQGNSA. CDR3 length equals 18 residues. V was clipped by 1 base and J by 0 bases, with 18 bases between them. CDR3 residues: CASSLVSFSRTYQETQYF. DNA of the CDR3: TGTGCCAGCAGCTTAGTGTCTTTCTCGCGGACCTACCAAGAGACCCAGTACTTC.

The chain recombines TRBV5-1 with TRBJ1-1, with D perhaps matching TRBD1 (6 bases). The germline V and J ends were trimmed by 2 bases and 5 bases, with 16 bases remaining between them. Germline values: CDR1 SGHRS, CDR2 YFSETQ. The CDR3 totals 15 residues. DNA of the CDR3: TGCGCCAGCAGCTTCTCGCGGGGGGCTGGAACTGAAGCTTTCTTT. Encoded protein: CASSFSRGAGTEAFF.

The chain couples TRBV6-1 to TRBJ2-2, with TRBD1 identical over 9 bases. This CDR3 is built from 16 residues. Trimming cost V 4 bases and J 5 bases; bases outside gene matches: 8. Per the germline V gene, CDR1 is MNHNS and CDR2 is SASEGT. CDR3 in amino acids: CASSVRTGVGTGELFF. As DNA, the CDR3 is TGTGCCAGCAGTGTTCGGACAGGGGTAGGAACCGGGGAGCTGTTTTTT.

This clonotype was recorded many times. The chain couples TRBV3-1 to TRBJ1-2; no reliable D call. Germline V gives CDR1 LGHDT, CDR2 YNNKEL (reference sequence). The CDR3 runs to 14 residues. V was shortened by 4 bases and J by 2 bases, with 11 bases between the two germline ends. CDR3 protein: CASSRKAVNYGYTF. The CDR3 DNA reads TGTGCCAGCAGCCGAAAGGCTGTAAACTATGGCTACACCTTC.

The chain joins TRBV3-2 to TRBJ2-3; the table's D call TRBD1 went unverified against the DNA. TRBV3-2 is designated a pseudogene. This CDR3 spans 15 amino acids. This chain's CDR3 is CASSQGTGGQDTQYF. The CDR3 DNA reads TGTGCCAGCAGCCAAGGGACAGGGGGGCAGGATACGCAGTATTTT.

This clonotype has only a few counts. CDR3 amino acids: CASSPIAGTDTQYF. As DNA, the CDR3 is TGTGCCAGCAGCCCTATAGCGGGCACAGATACGCAGTATTTT. The V call is TRBV14, the J call TRBJ2-3, with D possibly matching TRBD2 (6 bases). Germline-derived CDR1 and CDR2 are SGHDN and FVKESK. The CDR3 has 14 residues. V shed 4 bases and J shed 1 base, with 9 bases lying between them.

The V call is TRBV27, the J call TRBJ1-5; TRBD1 matches at 7 bases. Looked up from germline, CDR1 is MNHEY and CDR2 is SMNVEV (reference sequence). V was pared by 4 bases and J by 4 bases, with 7 bases of the junction left unmatched. The CDR3 is made up of 15 amino acids. CDR3: CASSSYRGGNQPQHF. CDR3 sequence (DNA): TGTGCCAGCAGTTCTTACAGGGGTGGAAATCAGCCCCAGCATTTT.